Here is one T cell receptor (beta chain) with its context. What it recognizes is unknown. This entry belongs to a study of identifying expanded T cells in peripheral blood. Study observations and caveats: Approximately two-week clone count variance significantly increased as total template count grew.

The repertoire was sequenced with immunoSEQ multiplex PCR; TCRdb's copy has only in-frame clones and lacks some. Among over 90,000 clones listed, approximately 88% were seen once. V lost 2 bases and J 5 bases, leaving 13 bases between the germline ends. This CDR3 comprises 15 residues. The V gene's germline CDR1 is KGHSH and CDR2 LQKENI. This chain joins TRBV18 and TRBJ2-1; D gene uncertain. This receptor was taken from a person aged 18 to 75 in good health. The sequenced sample consisted of blood. The CDR3, as DNA: TGTGCCAGCTCACCAGGGTATGGGGTTGACAATGAGCAGTTCTTC. Translation: CASSPGYGVDNEQFF.